The T cell receptor beta chain under discussion was sequenced for a study of TIL therapy for anti-PD-1-resistant metastatic lung cancer. General study points: The baseline peripheral repertoire was partially replaced by infused TIL clonotypes that later decayed.

Specified time point: pre-treatment sample, taken before nivolumab and TIL therapy. This was the immunoSEQ v3 assay. The table came from immunoSEQ multiplex PCR; TCRdb's copy has only in-frame clones and leaves some out. The sample comprises approximately 22,000 clones, 70% to 85% of which are singletons, and roughly 1.8% rests with the top ten. In the case of this clone: Its specificity is unknown.

Between the trimmed V and J ends, which lost 3 bases and 11 bases, there was a span of 20 bases. Germline lookup yields CDR1 SGDLS and CDR2 YYNGEE. The CDR3 extends over 14 amino acids. The clonotype was recovered from a person aged 25-80 years with non-small cell lung cancer. The chain has TRBV9 and TRBJ1-1, with TRBD1 as a possible D gene (5 bases). Sequencing used blood, obtained at baseline. CDR3 amino acids: CASSASGGVGEAFF. In nucleotides, the CDR3 is TGTGCCAGCAGCGCCAGTGGGGGGGTGGGTGAGGCTTTCTTT.